This T cell receptor beta chain derives from a study of regulatory T cells in long-lasting Graves disease. About the study: Patients with new Graves' disease had used antithyroid drugs below 3 months.

Time point denoted: newly diagnosed GD, antithyroid drugs for less than 3 months. With RNA extracted from PBMCs as input, the TCR library was made. This CDR3 region has 15 residues. Losses at the gene ends were 5 bases for V and 5 bases for J; bases not matched to a gene: 10. Germline CDR1 SGHNT, CDR2 YENEEA. Concerning this clonotype: The antigen remains unidentified.

Relying on iRepertoire HTBI primers and Arm-PCR of CDR3 regions, the team built TCR beta libraries. TCRdb independently ran MiXCR on the multiplex PCR reads; one entry per CDR3 protein. Among some 560,000 distinct CDR3 sequences listed, approximately 16% were seen once. Study-wide points: Blood alone, not thyroid tissue, was studied. When disease was persistent, TRBV28, TRBJ1-2 and TRBJ2-5 were the favored segments.

These data were also reused for a study on T cells in Graves' hyperthyroidism and ophthalmopathy.

This TCR came from a woman aged 40-60 years with Graves disease. The chain links TRBV11-3 to TRBJ1-1, with 8 bases fitting TRBD1. The starting material was peripheral blood mononuclear cells (PBMCs), obtained at new diagnosis, from a patient treated with antithyroid drugs. CDR3 nucleotide sequence: TGTGCCAGCAGCCAAACATCAGGGGGCTTGACTGAAGCTTTCTTT. Translating it yields CASSQTSGGLTEAFF.